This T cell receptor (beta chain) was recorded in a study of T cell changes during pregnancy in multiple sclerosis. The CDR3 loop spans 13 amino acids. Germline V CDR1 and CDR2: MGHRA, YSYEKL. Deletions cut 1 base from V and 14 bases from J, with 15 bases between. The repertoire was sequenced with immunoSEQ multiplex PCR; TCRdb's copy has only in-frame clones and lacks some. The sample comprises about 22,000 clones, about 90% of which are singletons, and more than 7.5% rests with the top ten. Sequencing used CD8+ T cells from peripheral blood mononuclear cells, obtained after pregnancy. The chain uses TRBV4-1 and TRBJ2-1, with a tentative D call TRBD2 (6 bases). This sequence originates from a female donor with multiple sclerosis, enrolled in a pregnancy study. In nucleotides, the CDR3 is TGCGCCAGCAGCCAAGTCGGGGGAGCGGGCAAGTTCTTC. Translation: CASSQVGGAGKFF.